The clone carrying this T cell receptor (beta chain) has a count of ten or more. Its antigen is unknown. The data were obtained in a study of Graves' ophthalmopathy and Graves' hyperthyroidism. Study in general: Prior to any treatment, peripheral blood was collected at the time of initial diagnosis. Study conclusions and caveats: Ophthalmopathy was separated from stable hyperthyroidism by a 13-signature model with approximately 91% sensitivity and 75% to 83% specificity. Ophthalmopathy progression cases were predicted by the model with 70.59% sensitivity and 72% to 80% specificity.

V lost 5 bases and J 3 bases, leaving 14 bases between the germline ends. The CDR3 has 14 amino acids. Germline V lookup: CDR1 SEHNR, CDR2 FQNEAQ (reference sequence). Amplification targeted the TCR beta CDR3 regions, with RNA transcripts as the source material. In the first round, RT-PCR was carried out with HTBI primers, and a multiplex PCR formed the second round. TCRdb used MiXCR to reprocess the multiplex PCR reads, holding one entry per CDR3 protein. Of approximately 500,000 distinct CDR3 sequences listed, around 14% are singletons. The sequenced sample was blood. The clonotype was recovered from a woman between 25 and 40 years old with Graves' ophthalmopathy. The V gene is TRBV7-9, the J gene TRBJ2-7; D not resolved. The DNA for the CDR3 is TGTGCCAGCAGCCTTCTCCAAGAAGGCTACGAGCAGTACTTC. It translates to CASSLLQEGYEQYF.